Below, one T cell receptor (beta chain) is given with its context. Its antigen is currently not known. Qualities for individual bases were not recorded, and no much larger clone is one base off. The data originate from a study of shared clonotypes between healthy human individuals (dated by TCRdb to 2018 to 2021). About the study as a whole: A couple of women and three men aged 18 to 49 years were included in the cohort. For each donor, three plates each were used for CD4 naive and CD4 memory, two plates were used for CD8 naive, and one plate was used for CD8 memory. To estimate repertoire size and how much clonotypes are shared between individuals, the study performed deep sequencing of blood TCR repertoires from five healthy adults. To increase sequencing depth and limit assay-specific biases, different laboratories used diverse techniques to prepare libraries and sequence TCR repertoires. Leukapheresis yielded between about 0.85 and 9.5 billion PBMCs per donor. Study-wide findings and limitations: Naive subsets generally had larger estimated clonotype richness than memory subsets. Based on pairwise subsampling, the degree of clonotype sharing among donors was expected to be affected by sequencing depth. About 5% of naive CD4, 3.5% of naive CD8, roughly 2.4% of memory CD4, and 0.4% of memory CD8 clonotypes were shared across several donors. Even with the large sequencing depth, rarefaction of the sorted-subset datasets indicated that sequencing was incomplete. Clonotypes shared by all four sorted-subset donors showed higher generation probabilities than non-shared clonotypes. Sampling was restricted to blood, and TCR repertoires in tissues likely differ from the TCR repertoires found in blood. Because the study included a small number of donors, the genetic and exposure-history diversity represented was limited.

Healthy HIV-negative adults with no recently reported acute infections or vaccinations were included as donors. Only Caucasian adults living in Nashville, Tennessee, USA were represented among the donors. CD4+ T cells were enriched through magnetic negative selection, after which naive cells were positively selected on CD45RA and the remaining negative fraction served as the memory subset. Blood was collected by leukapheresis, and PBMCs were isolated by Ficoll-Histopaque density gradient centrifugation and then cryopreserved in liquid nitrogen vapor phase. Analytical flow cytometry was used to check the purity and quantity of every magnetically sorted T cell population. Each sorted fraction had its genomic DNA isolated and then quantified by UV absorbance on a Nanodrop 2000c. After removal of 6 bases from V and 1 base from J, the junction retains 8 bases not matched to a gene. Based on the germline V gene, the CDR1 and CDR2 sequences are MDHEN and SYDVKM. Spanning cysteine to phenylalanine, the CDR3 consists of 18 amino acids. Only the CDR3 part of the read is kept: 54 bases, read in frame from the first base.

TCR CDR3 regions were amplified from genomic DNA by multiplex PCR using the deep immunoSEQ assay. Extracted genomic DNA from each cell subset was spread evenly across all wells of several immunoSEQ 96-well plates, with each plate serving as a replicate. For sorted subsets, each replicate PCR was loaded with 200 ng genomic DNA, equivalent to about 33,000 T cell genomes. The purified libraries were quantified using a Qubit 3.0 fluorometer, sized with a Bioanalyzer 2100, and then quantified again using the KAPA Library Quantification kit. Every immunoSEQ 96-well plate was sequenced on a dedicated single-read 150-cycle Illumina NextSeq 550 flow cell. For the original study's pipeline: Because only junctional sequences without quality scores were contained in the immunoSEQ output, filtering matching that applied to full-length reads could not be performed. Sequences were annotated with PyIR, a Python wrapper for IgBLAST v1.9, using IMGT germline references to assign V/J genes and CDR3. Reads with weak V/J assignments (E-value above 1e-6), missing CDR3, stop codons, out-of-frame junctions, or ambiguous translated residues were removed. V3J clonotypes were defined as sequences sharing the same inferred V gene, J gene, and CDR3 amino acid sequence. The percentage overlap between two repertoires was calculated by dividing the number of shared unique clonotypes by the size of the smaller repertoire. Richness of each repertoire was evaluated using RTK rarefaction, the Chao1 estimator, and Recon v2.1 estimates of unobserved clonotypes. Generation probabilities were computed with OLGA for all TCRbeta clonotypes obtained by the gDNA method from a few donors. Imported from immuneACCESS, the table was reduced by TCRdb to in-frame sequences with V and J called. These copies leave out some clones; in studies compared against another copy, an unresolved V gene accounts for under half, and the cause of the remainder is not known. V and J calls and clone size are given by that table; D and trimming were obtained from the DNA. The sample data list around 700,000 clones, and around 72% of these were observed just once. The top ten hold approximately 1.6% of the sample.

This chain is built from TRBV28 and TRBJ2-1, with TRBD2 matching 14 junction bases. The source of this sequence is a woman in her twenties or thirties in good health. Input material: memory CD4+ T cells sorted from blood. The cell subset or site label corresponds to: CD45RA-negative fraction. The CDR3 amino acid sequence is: CASSSTGLAGASYNEQFF. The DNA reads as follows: TGTGCCAGCAGCTCAACGGGACTAGCGGGAGCATCCTACAATGAGCAGTTCTTC.